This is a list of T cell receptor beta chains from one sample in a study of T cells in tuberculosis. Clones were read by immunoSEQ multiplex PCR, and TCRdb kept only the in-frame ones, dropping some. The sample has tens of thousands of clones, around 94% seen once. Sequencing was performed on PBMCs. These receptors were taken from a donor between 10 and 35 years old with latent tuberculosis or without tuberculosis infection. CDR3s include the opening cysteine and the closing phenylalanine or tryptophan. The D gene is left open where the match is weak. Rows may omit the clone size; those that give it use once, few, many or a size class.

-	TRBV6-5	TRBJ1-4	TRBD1	TGTGCCAGCAGTGTTGCAGGGGGCCGAAAACTGTTTTTT	CASSVAGGRKLFF
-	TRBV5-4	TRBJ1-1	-	TGTGCCAGCAGCTTTCCGGGGTCTGAAGCTTTCTTT	CASSFPGSEAFF
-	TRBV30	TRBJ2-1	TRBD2	TGTGCCTGGAGTGTAGGGCTAGCGGGGAATGAGCAGTTCTTC	CAWSVGLAGNEQFF
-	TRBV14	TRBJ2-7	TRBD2	TGTGCCAGCAGCCTTGGGGGCGGTACTAGCGGGAGTTGGTTC	CASSLGGGTSGSWF
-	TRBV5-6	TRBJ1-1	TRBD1	TGTGCCAGCACTCCGGACAGGGCATTTTACAACACTGAAGCTTTCTTT	CASTPDRAFYNTEAFF
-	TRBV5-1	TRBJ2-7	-	TGCGCCAGCAGCTTGCCCGGGGGCTACGAGCAGTACTTC	CASSLPGGYEQYF
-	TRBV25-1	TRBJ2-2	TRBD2	TGTGCCAGCAGTGAAGGACTAGCGGGAGGAGAGAACACCGGGGAGCTGTTTTTT	CASSEGLAGGENTGELFF
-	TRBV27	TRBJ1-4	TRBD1	TGTGCCAGCAGGGAGACAGGGAGTGGTAGGGCTAATGAAAAACTGTTTTTT	CASRETGSGRANEKLFF
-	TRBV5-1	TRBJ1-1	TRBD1	TGCGCCAGCAGCAAGTACCAGGGGGTGAACACTGAAGCTTTCTTT	CASSKYQGVNTEAFF
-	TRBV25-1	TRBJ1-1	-	TGTGCCAGCATCGGGCCGGGGGGAAGCACTGAAGCTTTCTTT	CASIGPGGSTEAFF
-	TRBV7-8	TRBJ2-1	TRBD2	TGTGCCAGCAGCGTAGGGACTAGCGGGAGAGAGAATGAGCAGTTCTTC	CASSVGTSGRENEQFF
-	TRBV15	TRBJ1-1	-	TGTGCCACCAGCAGAGATCGGACAGAGAACACTGAAGCTTTCTTT	CATSRDRTENTEAFF
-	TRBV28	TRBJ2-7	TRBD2	TGTGCCAGCAGTTTTCCTACTAGCGGGAGGGATGAGCAGTACTTC	CASSFPTSGRDEQYF
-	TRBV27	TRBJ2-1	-	TGTGCCAGCAGCTTAACCCGGACAGTGGGGACCCATGAGCAGTTCTTC	CASSLTRTVGTHEQFF
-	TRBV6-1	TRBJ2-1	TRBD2	TGTGCCAGCAGCGAACTAGCGGGAGGGACTACTGAGCAGTTCTTC	CASSELAGGTTEQFF
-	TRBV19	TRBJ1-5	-	TGTGCCAGTAGTCCAGGGCCTTTGAGCAATCAGCCCCAGCATTTT	CASSPGPLSNQPQHF
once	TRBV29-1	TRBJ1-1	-	TGCAGCGCATCACCAGGGTGGAACACTGAAGCTTTCTTT	CSASPGWNTEAFF
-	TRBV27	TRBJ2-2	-	TGTGCCAGCAGTCGGTTGACCGGGGAGCTGTTTTTT	CASSRLTGELFF
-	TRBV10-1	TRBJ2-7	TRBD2	TGCGCCAGCAGTGACGGGGGGGCTCCCTACGAGCAGTACTTC	CASSDGGAPYEQYF
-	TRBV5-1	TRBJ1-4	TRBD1	TGCGCCAGCAGCTTGGGGACAGGGCTGCTTAATGAAAAACTGTTTTTT	CASSLGTGLLNEKLFF
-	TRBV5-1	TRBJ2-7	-	TGCGCCAGCAGCGGGACAACCTACGAGCAGTACTTC	CASSGTTYEQYF
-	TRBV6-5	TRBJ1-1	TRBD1	TGTGCCAGCAGCCGGGGACAGGACACTGAAGCTTTCTTT	CASSRGQDTEAFF
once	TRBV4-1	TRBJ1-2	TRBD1	TGCGCCAGCAGCCAACGACAGGGGACCTATGGCTACACCTTC	CASSQRQGTYGYTF
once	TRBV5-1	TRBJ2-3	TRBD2	TGCGCCAGCAGGGCCGGGACTAGCGGGGTGAGCACAGATACGCAGTATTTT	CASRAGTSGVSTDTQYF
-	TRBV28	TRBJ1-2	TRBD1	TGTGCCAGCAGCACTGGGACAGGGGTCGGCTACACCTTC	CASSTGTGVGYTF
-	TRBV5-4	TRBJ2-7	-	TGTGCCAGCAGCTTGCTGCGAGTCCCGGGAGAGCAGTACTTC	CASSLLRVPGEQYF
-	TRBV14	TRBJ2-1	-	TGTGCCAGCAGCCAAGTCCTTGGGGCCAATGAGCAGTTCTTC	CASSQVLGANEQFF
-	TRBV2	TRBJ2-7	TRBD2	TGTGCCAGCAGTGAAGCGGGGCTAGCGGGAGGGTCGGGGGAGCAGTACTTC	CASSEAGLAGGSGEQYF
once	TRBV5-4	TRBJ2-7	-	TGTGCCAGCAGCTTGGCGTTAGGGGCCGGATCCTACGAGCAGTACTTC	CASSLALGAGSYEQYF
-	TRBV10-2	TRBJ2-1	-	TGCGCCAGCAGTGAGCTAGCACCTTCCTACAATGAGCAGTTCTTC	CASSELAPSYNEQFF
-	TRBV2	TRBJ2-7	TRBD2	TGTGCCAGCAGTGGGGGACTAGCGGGTGGGTACGAGCAGTACTTC	CASSGGLAGGYEQYF
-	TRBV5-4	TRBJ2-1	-	TGTGCCAGCAGCCCTACTAGCAGTCATGAGCAGTTCTTC	CASSPTSSHEQFF
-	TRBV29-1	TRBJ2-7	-	TGCAGCATAAGACCGAGCGCCTACGAGCAGTACTTC	CSIRPSAYEQYF
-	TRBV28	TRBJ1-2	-	TGTGCCAGCATCGCAGGATCCCTAAACTATGGCTACACCTTC	CASIAGSLNYGYTF
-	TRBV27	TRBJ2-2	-	TGTGCCAGCACTACCCTACCCGGATACAGGGTGTCAGGGGAGCTGTTTTTT	CASTTLPGYRVSGELFF
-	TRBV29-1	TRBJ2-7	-	TGCAGCGTTGATTTGGAACCAGAGGGATACGAGCAGTACTTC	CSVDLEPEGYEQYF
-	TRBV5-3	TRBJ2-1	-	TGTGCCAGAAGCTTGGCTTCCCCTTGGGGAGATGAGCAGTTCTTC	CARSLASPWGDEQFF
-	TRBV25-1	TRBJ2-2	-	TGTGCCAGCAGTGAATTAGGGAGAGACGGCACCGGGGAGCTGTTTTTT	CASSELGRDGTGELFF
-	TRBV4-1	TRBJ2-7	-	TGCGCCAGCAGCCAAGGTCCCAGCGGTCCCTACGAGCAGTACTTC	CASSQGPSGPYEQYF
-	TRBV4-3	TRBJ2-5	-	TGCGCCAGCAGCCAAGATACTGGTCTACAAGAGACCCAGTACTTC	CASSQDTGLQETQYF
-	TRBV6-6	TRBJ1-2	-	TGTGCCAGCAGTCCCCAAGACGGAGACTATGGCTACACCTTC	CASSPQDGDYGYTF
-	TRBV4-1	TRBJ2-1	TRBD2	TGCGCCAGCAGCCGGGGTGGACTAGCGGTACCTTACAATGAGCAGTTCTTC	CASSRGGLAVPYNEQFF
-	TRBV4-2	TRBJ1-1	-	TGTGCCAGCAGCCACCCGACTGGGAACACTGAAGCTTTCTTT	CASSHPTGNTEAFF
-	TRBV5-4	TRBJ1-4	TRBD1	TGTGCCAGCAGCTTGGAGGGGGCCGGGGAAAAACTGTTTTTT	CASSLEGAGEKLFF
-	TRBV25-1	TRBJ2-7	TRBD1	TGTGCCAGCAGTGAATATGCCGGGACAGGGTTAATGATGGACGAGCAGTACTTC	CASSEYAGTGLMMDEQYF
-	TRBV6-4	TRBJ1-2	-	TGTGCCAGCAGTCCCGATAGATCGTACTATGGCTACACCTTC	CASSPDRSYYGYTF
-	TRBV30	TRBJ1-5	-	TGTGCCTGGAGGTCTGGCAATCAGCCCCAGCATTTT	CAWRSGNQPQHF
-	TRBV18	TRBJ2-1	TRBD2	TGTGCCAGCTCACCTGGGACTAGCGGAACCTACAATGAGCAGTTCTTC	CASSPGTSGTYNEQFF
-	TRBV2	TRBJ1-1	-	TGTGCCAGCATATACAGCCTCGCCATGAACACTGAAGCTTTCTTT	CASIYSLAMNTEAFF
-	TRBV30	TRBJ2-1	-	TGTGCCTGGAGCGAAGGTAGGGAGTGGGTCTACAATGAGCAGTTCTTC	CAWSEGREWVYNEQFF
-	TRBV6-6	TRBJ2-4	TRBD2	TGTGCCAGCTCGGGAGGGGGGGCCAAAAACATTCAGTACTTC	CASSGGGAKNIQYF
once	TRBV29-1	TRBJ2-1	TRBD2	TGCAGCGTTACCCGGGGGGGACTAGGTTATGAGCAGTTCTTC	CSVTRGGLGYEQFF
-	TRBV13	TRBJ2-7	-	TGTGCCAGCAGCTTACTAGCGATGTCCTACGAGCAGTACTTC	CASSLLAMSYEQYF
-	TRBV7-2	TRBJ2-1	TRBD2	TGTGCCAGCAGCTTAATCAGCGGGGGTGTCTACAATGAGCAGTTCTTC	CASSLISGGVYNEQFF
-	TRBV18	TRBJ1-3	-	TGTGCCAGCTCAAGGAGTACATCCCCTGGAAACACCATATATTTT	CASSRSTSPGNTIYF
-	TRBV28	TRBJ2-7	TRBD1	TGTGCCAGCAGTCCACCCGGGACAGGTTTCTACGAGCAGTACTTC	CASSPPGTGFYEQYF
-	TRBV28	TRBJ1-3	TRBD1	TGTGCCAGCACCGTACAGGGGACTGGAAACACCATATATTTT	CASTVQGTGNTIYF
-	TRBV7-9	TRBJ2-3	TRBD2	TGTGCCAGCAGCCCGCAAGCGGGATATTCGCCAGATACGCAGTATTTT	CASSPQAGYSPDTQYF
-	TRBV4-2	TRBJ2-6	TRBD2	TGTGCCAGCAGCTACGGACTAGCGGTCTCTGGGGCCAACGTCCTGACTTTC	CASSYGLAVSGANVLTF